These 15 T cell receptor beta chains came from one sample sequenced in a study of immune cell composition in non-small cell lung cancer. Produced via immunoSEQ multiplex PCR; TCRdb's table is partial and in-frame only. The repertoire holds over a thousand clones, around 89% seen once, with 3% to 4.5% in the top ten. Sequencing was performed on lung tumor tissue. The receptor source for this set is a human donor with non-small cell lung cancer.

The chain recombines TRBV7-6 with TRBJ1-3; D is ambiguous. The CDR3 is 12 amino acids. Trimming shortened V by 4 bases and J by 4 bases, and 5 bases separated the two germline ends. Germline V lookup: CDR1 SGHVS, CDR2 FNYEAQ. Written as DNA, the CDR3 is TGTGCCAGCAGCTCAGAAGGAAACACCATATATTTT. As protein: CASSSEGNTIYF.

For the CDR3, the DNA is TGTGCCTGGAGTGCCTCCACGTCACTCCTAGCTTTCTTT. Its translation is CAWSASTSLLAFF. The V call is TRBV30, the J call TRBJ1-1; D unresolved. The CDR3 length is 13 residues. Germline V gives CDR1 GTSNPN, CDR2 SVGIG (reference sequence). V dropped 1 base and J dropped 10 bases, with 16 bases sitting between them. The full variable domain, its missing parts supplied by reference TRBV30 and TRBJ1-1, is SQTIHQWPATLVQPVGSPLSLECTVEGTSNPNLYWYRQAAGRGLQLLFYSVGIGQISSEVPQNLSASRPQDRQFILSSKKLLLSDSGFYLCAWSASTSLLAFFGQGTRLTVV.

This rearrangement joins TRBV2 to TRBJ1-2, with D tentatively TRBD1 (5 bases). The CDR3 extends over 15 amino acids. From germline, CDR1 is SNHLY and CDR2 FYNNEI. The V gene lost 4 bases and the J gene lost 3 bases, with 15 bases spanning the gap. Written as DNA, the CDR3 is TGTGCCAGCAGTGGTTTGGGGCTTCGGGACTATGGCTACACCTTC. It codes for CASSGLGLRDYGYTF.

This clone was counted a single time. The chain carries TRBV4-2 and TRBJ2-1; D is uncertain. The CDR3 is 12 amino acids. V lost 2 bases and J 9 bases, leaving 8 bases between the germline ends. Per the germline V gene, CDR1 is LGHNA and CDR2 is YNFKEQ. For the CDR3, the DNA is TGTGCCAGCAGCCAACCAACTCCTGAGCAGTTCTTC. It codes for CASSQPTPEQFF.

The CDR3 reads CSVDWGGTGELFF. The CDR3 DNA sequence: TGCAGCGTGGATTGGGGGGGGACCGGGGAGCTGTTTTTT. The chain employs TRBV29-1 and TRBJ2-2; 7 bases line up with TRBD2. CDR1 and CDR2 (germline): SQVTM, ANQGSEA. CDR3 length equals 13 residues. The ends lost 6 bases at V and 5 bases at J; junction bases unmatched: 6.

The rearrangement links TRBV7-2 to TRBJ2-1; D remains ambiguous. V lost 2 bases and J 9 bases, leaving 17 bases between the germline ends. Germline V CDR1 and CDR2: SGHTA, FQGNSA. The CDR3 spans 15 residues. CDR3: CASSLYSSIEVEQFF. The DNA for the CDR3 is TGTGCCAGCAGCTTATATTCCTCGATTGAGGTTGAGCAGTTCTTC. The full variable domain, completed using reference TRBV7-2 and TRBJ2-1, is GAGVSQSPSNKVTEKGKDVELRCDPISGHTALYWYRQSLGQGLEFLIYFQGNSAPDKSGLPSDRFSAERTGGSVSTLTIQRTQQEDSAVYLCASSLYSSIEVEQFFGPGTRLTVL.

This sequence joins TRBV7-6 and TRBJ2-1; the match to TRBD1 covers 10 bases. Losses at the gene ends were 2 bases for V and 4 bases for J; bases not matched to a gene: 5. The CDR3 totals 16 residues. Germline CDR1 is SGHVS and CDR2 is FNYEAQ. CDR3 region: CASSLKTGGRYNEQFF. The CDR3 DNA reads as TGTGCCAGCAGCTTAAAGACAGGGGGCCGGTACAATGAGCAGTTCTTC. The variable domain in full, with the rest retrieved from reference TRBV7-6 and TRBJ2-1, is GAGVSQSPRYKVTKRGQDVALRCDPISGHVSLYWYRQALGQGPEFLTYFNYEAQQDKSGLPNDRFSAERPEGSISTLTIQRTEQRDSAMYRCASSLKTGGRYNEQFFGPGTRLTVL.

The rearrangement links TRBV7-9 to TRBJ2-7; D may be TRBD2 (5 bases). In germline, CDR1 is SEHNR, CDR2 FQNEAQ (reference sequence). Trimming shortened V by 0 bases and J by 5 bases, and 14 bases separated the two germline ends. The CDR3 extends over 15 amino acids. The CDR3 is CASSLAATGGNEQYF. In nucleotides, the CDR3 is TGTGCCAGCAGCTTAGCGGCCACCGGAGGAAACGAGCAGTACTTC.

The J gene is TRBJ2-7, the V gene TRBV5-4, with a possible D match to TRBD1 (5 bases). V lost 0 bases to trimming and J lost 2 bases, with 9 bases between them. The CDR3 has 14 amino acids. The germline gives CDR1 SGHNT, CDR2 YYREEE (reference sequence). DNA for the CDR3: TGTGCCAGCAGCTTGGATCAAGGGGCCTACGAGCAGTACTTC. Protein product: CASSLDQGAYEQYF.

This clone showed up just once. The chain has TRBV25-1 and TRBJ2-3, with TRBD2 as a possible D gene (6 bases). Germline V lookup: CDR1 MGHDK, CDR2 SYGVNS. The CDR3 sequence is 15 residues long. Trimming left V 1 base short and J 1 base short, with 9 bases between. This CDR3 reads CASSEWDSGTDTQYF. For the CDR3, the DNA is TGTGCCAGCAGTGAATGGGACTCCGGCACAGATACGCAGTATTTT.

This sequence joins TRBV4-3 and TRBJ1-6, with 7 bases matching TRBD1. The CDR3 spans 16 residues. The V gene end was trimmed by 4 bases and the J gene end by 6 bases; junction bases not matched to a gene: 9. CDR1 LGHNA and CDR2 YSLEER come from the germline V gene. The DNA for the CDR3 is TGCGCCAGCAGCCGACACCACCGGGACAGTAATTCACCCCTCCACTTT. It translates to CASSRHHRDSNSPLHF.

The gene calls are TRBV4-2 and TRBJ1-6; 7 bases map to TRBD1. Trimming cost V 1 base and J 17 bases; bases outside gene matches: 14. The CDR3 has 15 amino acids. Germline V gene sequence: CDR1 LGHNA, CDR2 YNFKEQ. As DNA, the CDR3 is TGTGCCAGCAGCCAAGTAGGACAGGCCCCAAAAATTGTCCACTTT. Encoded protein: CASSQVGQAPKIVHF.

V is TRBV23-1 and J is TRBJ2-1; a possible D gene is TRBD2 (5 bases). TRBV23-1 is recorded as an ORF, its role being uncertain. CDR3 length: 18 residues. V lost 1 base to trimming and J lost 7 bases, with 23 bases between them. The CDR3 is CASSQWRQVWQKRNEQFF. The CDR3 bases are TGCGCCAGCAGTCAATGGAGGCAGGTCTGGCAAAAACGGAATGAGCAGTTCTTC.

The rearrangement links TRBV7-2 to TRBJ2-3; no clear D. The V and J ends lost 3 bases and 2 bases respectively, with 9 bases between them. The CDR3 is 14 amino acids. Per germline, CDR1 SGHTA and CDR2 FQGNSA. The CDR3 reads CASSFTQATDTQYF. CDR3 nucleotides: TGTGCCAGCAGCTTCACCCAGGCCACAGATACGCAGTATTTT.

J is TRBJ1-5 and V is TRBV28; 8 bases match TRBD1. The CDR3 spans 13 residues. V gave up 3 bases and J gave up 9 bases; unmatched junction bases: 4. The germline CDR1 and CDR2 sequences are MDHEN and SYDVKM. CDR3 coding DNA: TGTGCCAGCAGTTTCAGGGGGCAGCGGCCCCAGCATTTT. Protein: CASSFRGQRPQHF.